The next 29 T cell receptor beta chains were all read from a single sample in a study of blood T cell repertoires in COVID-19. Measured with immunoSEQ multiplex PCR; TCRdb has only the in-frame clones, and not every one. The data contain roughly 100,000 clones, 80% to 90% of them singletons. The source material was peripheral blood. These receptors were collected from a woman aged 80 or over with acute or convalescent COVID-19.

The chain uses TRBV28 and TRBJ2-2; 10 nucleotides line up with TRBD1. The ends lost 2 bases at V and 6 bases at J; junction bases unmatched: 3. The CDR3 is 15 residues long. The germline gives CDR1 MDHEN, CDR2 SYDVKM. The CDR3 DNA is TGTGCCAGCAGTTTAGGGGACAGGGGCGCCGGGGAGCTGTTTTTT. Translating it yields CASSLGDRGAGELFF.

V and J are TRBV5-8 and TRBJ2-3; 15 nucleotides line up with TRBD2. The CDR3 has 20 residues. In germline, CDR1 is SGHTS, CDR2 YDEGEE. The trim removed 4 bases at V and 3 bases at J, leaving 15 bases unmatched. The CDR3 DNA reads as TGTGCCAGCAGCCCTTTCGGACTAGCGGGGGGGCAAACCCGGACAGATACGCAGTATTTT. It translates to CASSPFGLAGGQTRTDTQYF. Looking up the rest from reference TRBV5-8 and TRBJ2-3 gives the full variable domain: EAGVTQSPTHLIKTRGQQATLRCSPISGHTSVYWYQQALGLGLQFLLWYDEGEERNRGNFPPRFSGRQFPNYSSELNVNALELEDSALYLCASSPFGLAGGQTRTDTQYFGPGTRLTVL.

The chain combines TRBV19 with TRBJ2-3; D may be TRBD2 (5 bases). CDR3 length: 12 residues. Germline CDR1 is LNHDA and CDR2 is SQIVND (reference sequence). The ends were cut back, 9 bases at V and 5 bases at J, with 12 bases in the middle. This CDR3 reads CASKRPGDTQYF. For the CDR3, the DNA is TGTGCCAGCAAGCGGCCCGGAGATACGCAGTATTTT.

The chain recombines TRBV3-1 (or the pseudogene TRBV3-2) with TRBJ2-2, with D tentatively TRBD2 (5 bases). Between the trimmed V and J ends, which lost 7 bases and 5 bases, there was a span of 11 bases. Germline V gives CDR1 LGHDT, CDR2 YNNKEL (reference sequence). The CDR3 contains 13 residues. The CDR3 bases are TGTGCCAGCACCCCAACTAGGACCGGGGAGCTGTTTTTT. It is translated as CASTPTRTGELFF.

The V and J genes are TRBV10-3 and TRBJ2-3; 7 nucleotides align to TRBD1. The CDR3 has 14 residues. The V segment lost 4 bases and the J segment 3 bases; nucleotides outside the gene matches: 4. The germline gives CDR1 ENHRY, CDR2 SYGVKD. CDR3 DNA: TGTGCCATCAGTGGAGGGGGCGGGACAGATACGCAGTATTTT. This encodes CAISGGGGTDTQYF.

The chain couples TRBV4-1 to TRBJ1-4; D not resolved. In germline, CDR1 is MGHRA, CDR2 YSYEKL. The CDR3 spans 17 residues. Trimming cost V 4 bases and J 0 bases, with 15 bases left between them. This CDR3 reads CASSPLLVLATNEKLFF. In DNA form, the CDR3 reads TGCGCCAGCAGCCCGCTACTCGTATTGGCAACTAATGAAAAACTGTTTTTT.

CDR3 DNA sequence: TGTGCCAGCAGCCGGGGGGATAGCTCCTACAATGAGCAGTTCTTC. It specifies CASSRGDSSYNEQFF. This chain joins TRBV7-6 and TRBJ2-1; 7 nucleotides agree with TRBD2. Per germline, CDR1 SGHVS and CDR2 FNYEAQ. V lost 5 bases, J lost 0 bases, and 4 bases stayed unmatched. This CDR3 is 15 amino acids long.

This clone was observed once. The chain carries TRBV28 and TRBJ2-6, with unresolved D. CDR3 length equals 15 residues. V gave up 6 bases and J gave up 4 bases, with 13 bases separating them. Looked up from germline, CDR1 is MDHEN and CDR2 is SYDVKM. CDR3 in amino acids: CASSPPEIGANVLTF. In nucleotides, the CDR3 is TGTGCCAGCAGCCCCCCAGAAATAGGGGCCAACGTCCTGACTTTC.

The rearrangement joins TRBV9 to TRBJ2-7, with 11 bases aligning to TRBD1. Losses at the gene ends were 0 bases for V and 6 bases for J; bases not matched to a gene: 2. The CDR3 contains 14 residues. Per the germline V gene, CDR1 is SGDLS and CDR2 is YYNGEE. CDR3 amino acids: CASSVAGTGGEQYF. Here the CDR3 DNA reads TGTGCCAGCAGCGTAGCGGGGACAGGGGGCGAGCAGTACTTC.

The chain joins TRBV13 to TRBJ2-1, with 9 bases that match TRBD2. The V gene's germline CDR1 is PRHDT and CDR2 FYEKMQ (reference sequence). V trimming: 4 bases; J trimming: 7 bases; junction bases outside the gene matches: 8. The CDR3 spans 15 residues. The CDR3, as DNA: TGTGCCAGCAGCTGGACTAGCGCCGGTGGGAATGAGCAGTTCTTC. It yields the protein CASSWTSAGGNEQFF. Combining the CDR3 with reference TRBV13 and TRBJ2-1 gives the whole variable domain AAGVIQSPRHLIKEKRETATLKCYPIPRHDTVYWYQQGPGQDPQFLISFYEKMQSDKGSIPDRFSAQQFSDYHSELNMSSLELGDSALYFCASSWTSAGGNEQFFGPGTRLTVL.

DNA of the CDR3: TGTGCCAGCAGCCACTTTACCGGGACTAGGGACGAGCAGTACTTC. This sequence encodes CASSHFTGTRDEQYF. The rearrangement joins TRBV14 to TRBJ2-7; 8 nucleotides line up with TRBD2. Unmatched junction bases numbered 9, after V lost 3 bases and J lost 5 bases. Per germline, CDR1 SGHDN and CDR2 FVKESK. CDR3 length equals 15 residues.

V usage is TRBV6-5 and J usage is TRBJ1-3, with D unresolved. The V end was cut by 7 bases, the J end by 7 bases, with 17 bases between. The V gene's germline CDR1 is MNHEY and CDR2 SVGAGI. This CDR3 comprises 14 residues. CDR3 residues: CASISSLGANTIYF. CDR3 nucleotides: TGTGCCAGCATTTCGTCGCTGGGCGCGAACACCATATATTTT.

The chain couples TRBV10-3 to TRBJ1-3; 7 nucleotides line up with TRBD1. The length of the CDR3 is 13 residues. Trimming at V came to 10 bases and at J to 5 bases, leaving 8 bases not matched to a gene. Germline-derived CDR1 and CDR2 are ENHRY and SYGVKD. CDR3: CATPTGSRNTIYF. In DNA, the CDR3 is TGTGCCACCCCGACAGGGTCTAGAAACACCATATATTTT.

V is TRBV7-9 and J is TRBJ1-3; TRBD1 is a possible D gene (5 bases). The V gene's germline CDR1 is SEHNR and CDR2 FQNEAQ (reference sequence). Trimming pared 2 bases from V and 4 bases from J, leaving 21 bases between. The CDR3 is 18 amino acids. CDR3 protein: CASSLLSVGGGSGNTIYF. The CDR3 DNA reads TGTGCCAGCAGCTTACTAAGCGTTGGGGGAGGTTCAGGAAACACCATATATTTT.

This clone was detected ten times or more. Other DNA sequences from this sample encode an identical CDR3 as well. The chain combines TRBV28 with TRBJ2-7, with TRBD1 identical over 9 bases. V dropped 5 bases and J dropped 4; count of bases not matched to a gene: 6. In germline, CDR1 is MDHEN, CDR2 SYDVKM. The length of the CDR3 is 14 residues. Here the CDR3 reads CASSPGTGTYEQYF. In DNA form, the CDR3 reads TGTGCCAGCAGTCCCGGGACAGGGACATACGAGCAGTACTTC.

The chain recombines TRBV12-3 or TRBV12-4 with TRBJ1-1; perhaps TRBD1 as D (5 bases). CDR3 size: 13 residues. Trimming took off 3 bases at V and 2 bases at J, with 7 bases between the two ends. The chain's CDR3 is CASSFGANTEAFF. In DNA form, the CDR3 reads TGTGCCAGCAGTTTTGGGGCTAACACTGAAGCTTTCTTT.

This clone was detected only once. The chain has TRBV4-1 and TRBJ2-2; D unclear. Germline assignment: CDR1 MGHRA and CDR2 YSYEKL. The CDR3 is 16 residues long. The V end lost 1 base, the J end lost 0 bases, and 9 bases lay between the germline ends. CDR3 loop: CASSQVGRSNTGELFF. The CDR3 bases are TGCGCCAGCAGCCAAGTTGGGCGCTCGAACACCGGGGAGCTGTTTTTT.

The chain couples TRBV30 to TRBJ1-2, with D uncertain. The length of the CDR3 is 15 residues. Per germline, CDR1 GTSNPN and CDR2 SVGIG (reference sequence). Trimming removed 0 bases at V and 8 bases at J, with 19 bases between. The CDR3 region has the DNA TGTGCCTGGAGTGTAATAATGTCGGGTCGCGGGGGCTACACCTTC. The encoded protein is CAWSVIMSGRGGYTF.

CDR3 sequence (DNA): TGTGCCAGCAGCCAGGGCGGGGGAAACACCATATATTTT. This encodes CASSQGGGNTIYF. The chain recombines TRBV3-1 (or the pseudogene TRBV3-2) with TRBJ1-3; D is ambiguous. Deletions cut 3 bases from V and 4 bases from J, with 7 bases between. Germline CDR1 and CDR2: LGHDT and YNNKEL (reference sequence). The CDR3 contains 13 residues.

This clone occurred once. The chain has TRBV19 and TRBJ1-6, with 7 positions matching TRBD1. This CDR3 contains 14 residues. CDR1 and CDR2 from the germline V gene are LNHDA and SQIVND (reference sequence). V shed 5 bases and J 7 bases; nucleotides not matched to a gene: 5. The CDR3 sequence is CASSSGTVNSPLHF. CDR3 DNA sequence: TGTGCCAGTAGTTCCGGGACAGTCAATTCACCCCTCCACTTT.

The rearrangement joins TRBV24-1 to TRBJ2-3; D perhaps matches TRBD2 (7 bases). Germline loops: CDR1 KGHDR, CDR2 SFDVKD. This CDR3 contains 16 residues. Trimming took off 4 bases at V and 0 bases at J, with 13 bases between the two ends. The CDR3 coding sequence is TGTGCCACCAGTGAGCCCGGGGGGCCAAGCACAGATACGCAGTATTTT. This encodes CATSEPGGPSTDTQYF.

This clone was counted once. CDR3 protein: CASSWSSGGLTGNTIYF. For the CDR3, the DNA is TGTGCCAGCAGCTGGAGTTCGGGGGGGTTAACTGGAAACACCATATATTTT. The chain uses TRBV5-6 and TRBJ1-3; maybe TRBD1 (5 bases). Germline CDR1 and CDR2: SGHDT and YYEEEE. The CDR3 spans 17 residues. The V gene lost 3 bases and the J gene lost 2 bases, with 18 bases spanning the gap.

V is TRBV7-9 and J is TRBJ1-1; possibly TRBD1 for D (5 bases). CDR3 length equals 14 residues. Looked up from germline, CDR1 is SEHNR and CDR2 is FQNEAQ (reference sequence). The germline V and J ends were trimmed by 4 bases and 2 bases, with 11 bases remaining between them. The chain's CDR3 is CASSSTTVNTEAFF. CDR3 sequence (DNA): TGTGCCAGCAGCTCAACGACAGTTAACACTGAAGCTTTCTTT.

This CDR3 reads CASSIGRRVTYNEQFF. CDR3 coding DNA: TGTGCCAGTAGTATAGGAAGGAGGGTTACCTACAATGAGCAGTTCTTC. V is TRBV19 and J is TRBJ2-1, with a weak D call TRBD2 (6 bases). The CDR3 length is 16 residues. In germline, CDR1 is LNHDA, CDR2 SQIVND (reference sequence). V gave up 1 base and J gave up 2 bases, with 12 bases separating them.

This rearrangement joins TRBV2 to TRBJ1-6; 10 bases are shared with TRBD1. The CDR3 length is 19 residues. The germline gives CDR1 SNHLY, CDR2 FYNNEI. V lost 3 bases, J lost 5 bases, and 13 bases stayed unmatched. CDR3 in DNA: TGTGCCAGCAGTGATGGGACAGGGGACGCTCGCCTGCATAATTCACCCCTCCACTTT. Translated, it gives CASSDGTGDARLHNSPLHF.

The CDR3 DNA reads as TGTGCCAGCACTGGCGGGGACTTCTCCTACGAGCAGTACTTC. Translation gives CASTGGDFSYEQYF. V and J are TRBV5-5 and TRBJ2-7; D might be TRBD2 (6 bases). V gave up 6 bases and J gave up 0 bases, with 13 bases separating them. The CDR3 has 14 residues. Germline V lookup: CDR1 SGHKS, CDR2 YYEKEE (reference sequence).

The gene calls are TRBV7-6 and TRBJ2-2; the match to TRBD2 covers 8 bases. J was trimmed by 5 bases and V by 5 bases; bases with no gene match: 4. Germline CDR1 SGHVS, CDR2 FNYEAQ. CDR3 size: 14 residues. The CDR3 region is CASSPRGGTGELFF. DNA of the CDR3: TGTGCCAGCAGCCCCCGGGGGGGGACCGGGGAGCTGTTTTTT.

This sequence joins TRBV10-3 and TRBJ2-2; D not certain. Germline V lookup: CDR1 ENHRY, CDR2 SYGVKD. The CDR3 covers 19 residues. Trimming left V 0 bases short and J 4 bases short, with 21 bases between. CDR3 nucleotides: TGTGCCATCAGTGAGTCGACTTACGTCTCTTTCAGTGGCACCGGGGAGCTGTTTTTT. Amino acids: CAISESTYVSFSGTGELFF.

This clone was seen a single time. The genes are TRBV20-1 and TRBJ1-3; tentative D call: TRBD1 (5 bases). The CDR3 has 14 residues. Germline CDR1 DFQATT, CDR2 SNEGSKA (reference sequence). Trimming cost V 4 bases and J 0 bases, with 10 bases left between them. The CDR3 DNA reads as TGCAGTGCTATTGACGACAGCTCTGGAAACACCATATATTTT. Translating gives CSAIDDSSGNTIYF.